This TCR beta chain comes out of a study of cytomegalovirus exposure and HLA in healthy donors. Study findings and constraints: Later, an analysis showed that TCR beta chains associated with HLA were more clonally expanded than others that were equally common. Reported results showed that the classifier diagnosed cytomegalovirus status with high specificity and sensitivity. What was likely a sequencing artifact was a cluster of highly shared sequence variants. Segments of the TCR beta V type were, in most cases, productive about 87% or about 30% of the time in an earlier analysis.

The PCR used 60 Vbeta and 13 Jbeta primers. Using immunoSEQ multiplex PCR, the repertoire was profiled, and TCRdb retains in-frame clones only, with some absent. The sample contains some 200,000 clones, under 9.5% of which appear only once. A note on this clone: Its antigen is unknown.

V gave up 7 bases and J gave up 2 bases, with 11 bases separating them. CDR1 and CDR2 from the germline V gene are MNHNS and SASEGT. The CDR3 is made up of 13 amino acids. This chain uses TRBV6-1 with TRBJ1-1; no reliable D call. The sequencing sample was made of PBMCs. The clonotype comes from a woman in her twenties or thirties in good health and CMV-seropositive. The CDR3 loop is CASTETGNTEAFF. The DNA of the CDR3 is TGTGCCAGCACCGAGACTGGTAACACTGAAGCTTTCTTT.